Listed below are T cell receptor beta chains from one sample, sequenced in a study of T cell changes during pregnancy in multiple sclerosis. Produced via immunoSEQ multiplex PCR; TCRdb's table is partial and in-frame only. The sample lists 90,000 to 120,000 clones, about 92% occurring once. The source material was peripheral blood, sampled in the second trimester of pregnancy. The receptors derive from a female donor with multiple sclerosis, enrolled in a pregnancy study. Each CDR3 is given with its conserved first and last residue. Each record gives: clone size, V gene, J gene, D gene, CDR3 protein, CDR3 DNA. The D gene is left open where the match is weak. Clone size is not always given. Where it is, it says once, few, many or a class for expanded clones.

abundance: NA; v_gene: TRBV19; j_gene: TRBJ1-1; d_gene: NA; CDR3aa: CASSMREVNTEAFF; CDR3nt: TGTGCCAGTAGTATGCGGGAGGTGAACACTGAAGCTTTCTTT
abundance: NA; v_gene: TRBV5-1; j_gene: TRBJ1-1; d_gene: NA; CDR3aa: CASSLPRDTEAFF; CDR3nt: TGCGCCAGCAGCTTGCCGAGGGATACTGAAGCTTTCTTT
abundance: NA; v_gene: TRBV5-4; j_gene: TRBJ2-7; d_gene: NA; CDR3aa: CASSLVAGNEQYF; CDR3nt: TGTGCCAGCAGCTTGGTTGCAGGGAACGAGCAGTACTTC
abundance: NA; v_gene: TRBV9; j_gene: TRBJ1-3; d_gene: NA; CDR3aa: CASSVGVQVSGNTIYF; CDR3nt: TGTGCCAGCAGCGTAGGGGTCCAGGTCTCTGGAAACACCATATATTTT
abundance: NA; v_gene: TRBV19; j_gene: TRBJ1-5; d_gene: TRBD1; CDR3aa: CASSTGGRGRRGGQPQHF; CDR3nt: TGTGCCAGTAGTACTGGTGGCAGGGGGCGCCGTGGGGGTCAGCCCCAGCATTTT
abundance: NA; v_gene: TRBV2; j_gene: TRBJ2-1; d_gene: TRBD2; CDR3aa: CASSPVAGSSYNEQFF; CDR3nt: TGTGCCAGCAGCCCAGTAGCGGGGTCTTCTTACAATGAGCAGTTCTTC
abundance: NA; v_gene: TRBV6-5; j_gene: TRBJ1-2; d_gene: TRBD1; CDR3aa: CASSSQGARGYGYTF; CDR3nt: TGTGCCAGCAGCTCTCAGGGGGCCAGGGGCTATGGCTACACCTTC
abundance: NA; v_gene: TRBV9; j_gene: TRBJ2-1; d_gene: NA; CDR3aa: CASSVGGGNEQFF; CDR3nt: TGTGCCAGCAGCGTAGGAGGCGGCAATGAGCAGTTCTTC
abundance: NA; v_gene: TRBV29-1; j_gene: TRBJ2-5; d_gene: NA; CDR3aa: CSVEEQNGATQYF; CDR3nt: TGCAGCGTTGAAGAACAGAATGGCGCGACCCAGTACTTC
abundance: NA; v_gene: TRBV2; j_gene: TRBJ2-4; d_gene: NA; CDR3aa: CASRGLLDIQYF; CDR3nt: TGTGCCAGCAGGGGGCTTCTAGACATTCAGTACTTC
abundance: NA; v_gene: TRBV5-1; j_gene: TRBJ1-4; d_gene: TRBD1; CDR3aa: CASSLAGQGIGEKLFF; CDR3nt: TGCGCCAGCAGCTTGGCCGGACAGGGTATCGGTGAAAAACTGTTTTTT
abundance: few; v_gene: TRBV7-9; j_gene: TRBJ2-7; d_gene: TRBD2; CDR3aa: CASSLGGRNYEQYF; CDR3nt: TGTGCCAGCAGCTTGGGCGGGAGAAACTACGAGCAGTACTTC
abundance: NA; v_gene: TRBV4-1; j_gene: TRBJ2-7; d_gene: TRBD1; CDR3aa: CASSQVGTGPYEQYF; CDR3nt: TGCGCCAGCAGCCAAGTAGGGACAGGTCCCTACGAGCAGTACTTC
abundance: NA; v_gene: TRBV5-1; j_gene: TRBJ1-1; d_gene: TRBD1; CDR3aa: CASSSGQGAKGTEAFF; CDR3nt: TGCGCCAGCAGCTCGGGACAGGGGGCAAAGGGGACTGAAGCTTTCTTT
abundance: NA; v_gene: TRBV5-4; j_gene: TRBJ2-3; d_gene: TRBD1; CDR3aa: CASSLGQGITDTQYF; CDR3nt: TGTGCCAGCAGCCTGGGACAGGGGATCACAGATACGCAGTATTTT
abundance: NA; v_gene: TRBV29-1; j_gene: TRBJ1-2; d_gene: NA; CDR3aa: CSVDLVADIEHTF; CDR3nt: TGCAGCGTTGACTTAGTCGCTGACATCGAGCACACCTTC
abundance: NA; v_gene: TRBV9; j_gene: TRBJ2-2; d_gene: TRBD2; CDR3aa: CASSVGRTSGTGELFF; CDR3nt: TGTGCCAGCAGCGTAGGTAGGACTAGTGGGACCGGGGAGCTGTTTTTT
abundance: NA; v_gene: TRBV9; j_gene: TRBJ2-5; d_gene: TRBD2; CDR3aa: CASSGGTSRGIQETQYF; CDR3nt: TGTGCCAGCAGCGGAGGGACTAGTAGGGGAATCCAAGAGACCCAGTACTTC
abundance: NA; v_gene: TRBV28; j_gene: TRBJ2-3; d_gene: TRBD2; CDR3aa: CASSLTSGRGTDTQYF; CDR3nt: TGTGCCAGCAGTCTGACTAGCGGGAGAGGCACAGATACGCAGTATTTT
abundance: once; v_gene: TRBV19; j_gene: TRBJ1-1; d_gene: NA; CDR3aa: CASSSPGTKNTEAFF; CDR3nt: TGTGCCAGTAGTAGCCCCGGGACAAAGAACACTGAAGCTTTCTTT
abundance: NA; v_gene: TRBV5-1; j_gene: TRBJ2-3; d_gene: TRBD2; CDR3aa: CASSLTSGSNTDTQYF; CDR3nt: TGCGCCAGCAGCTTGACTAGCGGCTCCAACACAGATACGCAGTATTTT
abundance: NA; v_gene: TRBV2; j_gene: TRBJ1-5; d_gene: NA; CDR3aa: CATGGDSNQPQHF; CDR3nt: TGTGCCACCGGGGGGGATAGCAATCAGCCCCAGCATTTT
abundance: NA; v_gene: TRBV19; j_gene: TRBJ2-1; d_gene: TRBD1; CDR3aa: CASSIASSGGAYNEQFF; CDR3nt: TGTGCCAGTAGTATAGCCTCCTCAGGGGGCGCCTACAATGAGCAGTTCTTC
abundance: NA; v_gene: TRBV5-1; j_gene: TRBJ2-1; d_gene: NA; CDR3aa: CASSLESPSYNEQFF; CDR3nt: TGCGCCAGCAGCTTGGAATCTCCCTCCTACAATGAGCAGTTCTTC
abundance: NA; v_gene: TRBV11-2; j_gene: TRBJ2-2; d_gene: TRBD1; CDR3aa: CASSSSWGTGNTGELFF; CDR3nt: TGTGCCAGCAGCTCTTCTTGGGGGACAGGGAACACCGGGGAGCTGTTTTTT
abundance: NA; v_gene: TRBV7-9; j_gene: TRBJ1-1; d_gene: TRBD1; CDR3aa: CASSLADRAAFF; CDR3nt: TGTGCCAGCAGCTTAGCCGACAGGGCAGCTTTCTTT
abundance: NA; v_gene: TRBV30; j_gene: TRBJ1-2; d_gene: NA; CDR3aa: CAWSVNRDRGYTF; CDR3nt: TGTGCCTGGAGTGTAAACAGGGATCGGGGCTACACCTTC
abundance: NA; v_gene: TRBV25-1; j_gene: TRBJ2-1; d_gene: NA; CDR3aa: CASSPVIANEQFF; CDR3nt: TGTGCCAGCAGCCCGGTGATAGCTAATGAGCAGTTCTTC
abundance: NA; v_gene: TRBV9; j_gene: TRBJ1-2; d_gene: NA; CDR3aa: CASSVRDSPDYGYTF; CDR3nt: TGTGCCAGCAGCGTAAGGGACTCACCCGACTATGGCTACACCTTC
abundance: NA; v_gene: TRBV7-6; j_gene: TRBJ2-1; d_gene: TRBD2; CDR3aa: CASSPVRLAAYNEQFF; CDR3nt: TGTGCCAGCAGCCCAGTCCGACTAGCGGCATACAATGAGCAGTTCTTC
abundance: NA; v_gene: TRBV7-2; j_gene: TRBJ1-2; d_gene: NA; CDR3aa: CASSPDSIRVNYGYTF; CDR3nt: TGTGCCAGCAGCCCCGACAGTATACGAGTTAACTATGGCTACACCTTC
abundance: NA; v_gene: TRBV10-3; j_gene: TRBJ2-5; d_gene: NA; CDR3aa: CAISRGPLYQETQYF; CDR3nt: TGTGCCATCAGCAGGGGACCTCTGTACCAAGAGACCCAGTACTTC
abundance: NA; v_gene: TRBV15; j_gene: TRBJ1-2; d_gene: TRBD1; CDR3aa: CATSTSGGRYTF; CDR3nt: TGTGCCACCAGCACTTCAGGGGGTCGCTACACCTTC
abundance: NA; v_gene: TRBV28; j_gene: TRBJ2-3; d_gene: TRBD2; CDR3aa: CASSLWASGMNTQYF; CDR3nt: TGTGCCAGCAGTTTATGGGCTAGCGGGATGAATACGCAGTATTTT
abundance: NA; v_gene: TRBV7-3; j_gene: TRBJ2-1; d_gene: NA; CDR3aa: CASSLAPSSYNEQFF; CDR3nt: TGTGCCAGCAGCTTGGCCCCTAGCTCCTACAATGAGCAGTTCTTC
abundance: NA; v_gene: TRBV28; j_gene: TRBJ1-5; d_gene: TRBD1; CDR3aa: CASNPGQGGRQPQHF; CDR3nt: TGTGCCAGCAATCCGGGACAGGGGGGACGTCAGCCCCAGCATTTT
abundance: once; v_gene: TRBV15; j_gene: TRBJ2-2; d_gene: NA; CDR3aa: CATSRDYRVGELFF; CDR3nt: TGTGCCACCAGCAGAGATTACAGGGTAGGGGAGCTGTTTTTT
abundance: NA; v_gene: TRBV11-2; j_gene: TRBJ2-5; d_gene: TRBD2; CDR3aa: CASSQSGGGSETQYF; CDR3nt: TGTGCCAGCTCGCAAAGCGGGGGGGGGTCAGAGACCCAGTACTTC
abundance: NA; v_gene: TRBV9; j_gene: TRBJ1-1; d_gene: TRBD1; CDR3aa: CASSKRDSGGLNTEAFF; CDR3nt: TGTGCCAGCAGCAAACGGGACAGCGGCGGGCTGAACACTGAAGCTTTCTTT
abundance: NA; v_gene: TRBV5-1; j_gene: TRBJ1-4; d_gene: NA; CDR3aa: CASSLDSAENEKLFF; CDR3nt: TGCGCCAGCAGCTTGGATTCAGCGGAGAATGAAAAACTGTTTTTT
abundance: NA; v_gene: TRBV5-4; j_gene: TRBJ2-2; d_gene: TRBD1; CDR3aa: CASSFITGTGDGELFF; CDR3nt: TGTGCCAGCAGCTTTATAACCGGGACAGGGGACGGGGAGCTGTTTTTT
abundance: NA; v_gene: TRBV28; j_gene: TRBJ2-7; d_gene: NA; CDR3aa: CASSLGTLSYEQYF; CDR3nt: TGTGCCAGCAGCCTCGGGACATTATCCTACGAGCAGTACTTC